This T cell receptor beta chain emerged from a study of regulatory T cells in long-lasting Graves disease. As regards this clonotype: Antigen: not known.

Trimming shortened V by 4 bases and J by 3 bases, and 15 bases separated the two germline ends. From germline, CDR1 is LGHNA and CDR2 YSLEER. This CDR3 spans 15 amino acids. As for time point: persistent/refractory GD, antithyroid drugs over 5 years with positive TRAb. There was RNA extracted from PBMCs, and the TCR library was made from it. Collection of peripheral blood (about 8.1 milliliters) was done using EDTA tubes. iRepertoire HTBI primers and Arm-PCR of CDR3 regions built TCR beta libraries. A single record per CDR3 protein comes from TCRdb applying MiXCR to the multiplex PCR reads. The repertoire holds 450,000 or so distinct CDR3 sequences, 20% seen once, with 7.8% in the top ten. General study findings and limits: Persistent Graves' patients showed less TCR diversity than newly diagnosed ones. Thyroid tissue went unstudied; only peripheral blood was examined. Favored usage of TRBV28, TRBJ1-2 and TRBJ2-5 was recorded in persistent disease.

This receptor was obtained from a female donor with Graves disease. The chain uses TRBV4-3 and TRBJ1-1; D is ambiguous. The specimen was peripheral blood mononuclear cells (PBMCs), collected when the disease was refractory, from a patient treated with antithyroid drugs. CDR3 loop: CASSPFLRSDTEAFF. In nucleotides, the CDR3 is TGCGCCAGCAGCCCATTCCTAAGGTCGGACACTGAAGCTTTCTTT.